This is a list of T cell receptor beta chains from one sample in a study of blood T cell repertoires in COVID-19. Sequenced by immunoSEQ multiplex PCR; TCRdb stores in-frame clones only, minus some. The table shows around 230,000 clones, with roughly four fifths occurring only once. The sequencing sample was made of peripheral blood. These receptors all come from a woman aged 55-70 years with active or convalescent COVID-19. Both conserved end residues are part of each CDR3. Fields, in order: D gene, clone size, J gene, V gene, CDR3 DNA, CDR3 protein. The D gene is left open where the match is weak. Size is omitted from some rows. Given values are once, few, many or a class for expanded clones.

>NA|once|TRBJ2-3|TRBV5-1
TGCGCCAGCAGCTTGGCTCGGGATCCGGGAGATACGCAGTATTTT
CASSLARDPGDTQYF
>TRBD2|NA|TRBJ2-3|TRBV3-1/TRBV3-2
TGTGCCAGCAGCCAAGATCGATCAGCGGGGAGCACAGATACGCAGTATTTT
CASSQDRSAGSTDTQYF
>NA|NA|TRBJ1-1|TRBV27
TGTGCCAGCAGCCCTGGGGCATGGGGTGAAGCTTTCTTT
CASSPGAWGEAFF
>NA|NA|TRBJ1-2|TRBV25-1
TGTGCCAGCAGTGCCGACGCCTTCCCGGGGTCCTCGGGCGGTGGCTACACCTTC
CASSADAFPGSSGGGYTF
>NA|NA|TRBJ1-1|TRBV7-8
TGTGCCAGCAGCTTAAGCCCAGGGGTTCCTTTGAACACTGAAGCTTTCTTT
CASSLSPGVPLNTEAFF
>NA|NA|TRBJ2-7|TRBV7-2
TGTGCCAGCAGCTCAAGGGGGGGAAACTCCTACGAGCAGTACTTC
CASSSRGGNSYEQYF
>TRBD1|NA|TRBJ1-1|TRBV6-5
TGTGCCAGCAGTTACTCAAGGGGGCCCGGTACTGAAGCTTTCTTT
CASSYSRGPGTEAFF
>NA|NA|TRBJ1-4|TRBV27
TGTGCCAGCAGTCCACATGCAACTAATGAAAAACTGTTTTTT
CASSPHATNEKLFF
>NA|NA|TRBJ1-5|TRBV30
TGTGCCTGGACTCAGCAGGGGTCAAATCAGCCCCAGCATTTT
CAWTQQGSNQPQHF
>NA|NA|TRBJ1-1|TRBV18
TGTGCCAGCTCACCTCTCGGGGGGGTTGCTTTCTTT
CASSPLGGVAFF
>NA|NA|TRBJ1-2|TRBV27
TGTGCCAGCAGTCAGGGTTATGGCTACACCTTC
CASSQGYGYTF
>NA|NA|TRBJ1-1|TRBV9
TGTGCCAGCAGCGTAGTATATAACACTGAAGCTTTCTTT
CASSVVYNTEAFF
>NA|NA|TRBJ1-4|TRBV2
TGTGCCAGCAGGGGGTGGGGAGGAGAAAAACTGTTTTTT
CASRGWGGEKLFF
>TRBD2|once|TRBJ2-7|TRBV6-5
TGTGCCAGCAGACCCGGGACTAGCGGAACCTACGAGCAGTACTTC
CASRPGTSGTYEQYF
>TRBD1|few|TRBJ2-3|TRBV6-6
TGTGCCAGCAAAGACAGGGTGGGCACAGATACGCAGTATTTT
CASKDRVGTDTQYF
>TRBD2|many|TRBJ2-7|TRBV11-2
TGTGCCAGCAGCTTAGATAGGGGGACTAGTCGCGAGCAGTACTTC
CASSLDRGTSREQYF
>NA|NA|TRBJ1-1|TRBV12-2
TGTGCAAGTCGCGAATTCGGACGGGCGGGGGACACTGAAGCTTTCTTT
CASREFGRAGDTEAFF
>TRBD2|NA|TRBJ2-7|TRBV6-2/TRBV6-3
TGTGCCAGCAGCCAATCTAGCGGGGGAACCTACGAGCAGTACTTC
CASSQSSGGTYEQYF
>TRBD2|NA|TRBJ2-2|TRBV3-1/TRBV3-2
TGTGCCAGCAGCCGCCTAGCGGCGAACACCGGGGAGCTGTTTTTT
CASSRLAANTGELFF
>TRBD1|NA|TRBJ2-3|TRBV30
TGTGCCTGTAACAGGGGGGACACAGATACGCAGTATTTT
CACNRGDTDTQYF
>TRBD2|once|TRBJ2-7|TRBV7-6
TGTGCCAGCAGCCCATCGGGACTAGCGGGGGGCGAGCAGTACTTC
CASSPSGLAGGEQYF
>TRBD2|few|TRBJ2-5|TRBV5-6
TGTGCCAGCAGCTCCCTCGCCGCGGGGGGAGGAGAGACCCAGTACTTC
CASSSLAAGGGETQYF
>NA|NA|TRBJ1-5|TRBV30
TGTGCCTGGAGTGTAGATGGCAGAACAAATCAGCCCCAGCATTTT
CAWSVDGRTNQPQHF
>TRBD2|NA|TRBJ2-7|TRBV5-1
TGCGCCAGCAGCCAGACTAGCGGGGACTCCTACGAGCAGTACTTC
CASSQTSGDSYEQYF
>TRBD1|NA|TRBJ1-1|TRBV5-4
TGTGCCAGCAGCTTGGGCCCGGAAGGGGGCAACACTGAAGCTTTCTTT
CASSLGPEGGNTEAFF
>TRBD2|NA|TRBJ2-1|TRBV2
TGTGCCAGCAGTTATAGCGGGGGGGCCGGGAATGAGCAGTTCTTC
CASSYSGGAGNEQFF
>TRBD2|NA|TRBJ2-5|TRBV2
TGTGCCACCTCGGGACTAGGGCGAGAAGAGACCCAGTACTTC
CATSGLGREETQYF
>NA|NA|TRBJ2-7|TRBV5-1
TGCGCCAGCAGCTTACGACCGGGTAGCGACGAGCAGTACTTC
CASSLRPGSDEQYF
>TRBD1|NA|TRBJ2-5|TRBV5-1
TGCGCCAGCAGCTCCCTGCCGGGACAGGGGGCCGAAGAGACCCAGTACTTC
CASSSLPGQGAEETQYF
>TRBD2|once|TRBJ2-2|TRBV7-9
TGTGCCAGCAGCTTTACTAGCGGGGGGGCCAAGCACACCGGGGAGCTGTTTTTT
CASSFTSGGAKHTGELFF
>NA|once|TRBJ1-6|TRBV2
TGTGCCAGCAGTGAGTTAGGGGCAGGCAATTCACCCCTCCACTTT
CASSELGAGNSPLHF
>NA|few|TRBJ1-6|TRBV7-9
TGTGCCAGCAGCTCCCAGCCCAGGGATAATTCACCCCTCCACTTT
CASSSQPRDNSPLHF
>NA|few|TRBJ1-5|TRBV12-3/TRBV12-4
TGTGCCAGCAGAACAGGGAGGGGTCAGCCCCAGCATTTT
CASRTGRGQPQHF
>NA|NA|TRBJ2-2|TRBV9
TGTGCCAGCAGCCCGAGTGGAGGGGCGCTTACCGGGGAGCTGTTTTTT
CASSPSGGALTGELFF
>NA|NA|TRBJ1-1|TRBV27
TGTGCCAGCAGTGTCAGGGCCATGAACACTGAAGCTTTCTTT
CASSVRAMNTEAFF
>NA|NA|TRBJ1-6|TRBV11-1
TGTGCCAGCAGCTTAATCGGGGGGGGATCACCCCTCCACTTT
CASSLIGGGSPLHF
>TRBD2|NA|TRBJ2-3|TRBV18
TGTGCCAGCTCACCACCCACGGGACTAGCGGGGGCCCCTCGGACAGATACGCAGTATTTT
CASSPPTGLAGAPRTDTQYF
>TRBD1|NA|TRBJ1-5|TRBV19
TGTGCCAGTAGTTCGGACAGGGGGGAGGGGCCCCAGCATTTT
CASSSDRGEGPQHF
>NA|NA|TRBJ1-2|TRBV29-1
TGCAGCTCCTCTACTAACTATGGCTACACCTTC
CSSSTNYGYTF
>NA|NA|TRBJ1-6|TRBV4-1
TGCGCCAGCAGCCAAGTAGGGGGGGGGAGACGATCACCCCTCCACTTT
CASSQVGGGRRSPLHF
>TRBD1|NA|TRBJ1-2|TRBV27
TGTGCCAGCAGTATTTTAGAGACAAGGACAGGGACCGTCCGCGGTGGCTACACCTTC
CASSILETRTGTVRGGYTF
>NA|NA|TRBJ1-5|TRBV5-1
TGCGCCAGCAGCTTGGACGGTCGGGATCAGCCCCAGCATTTT
CASSLDGRDQPQHF
>NA|NA|TRBJ1-2|TRBV5-4
TGTGCCAGCAGCAGCTTAAGCCGACAGGCCGGGTATGGCTACACCTTC
CASSSLSRQAGYGYTF
>TRBD1|few|TRBJ1-3|TRBV4-2
TGTGCCAGCAGCCAATCCGGGACAGGGTACGGAAACACCATATATTTT
CASSQSGTGYGNTIYF
>TRBD1|NA|TRBJ1-1|TRBV6-5
TGTGCCAGCAGTTCCCAGGGGGCGCTGGGTGAAGCTTTCTTT
CASSSQGALGEAFF
>NA|few|TRBJ2-5|TRBV10-1
TGCGCCAGCAGTGAAGGCGGTCAAGAGACCCAGTACTTC
CASSEGGQETQYF
>NA|NA|TRBJ2-5|TRBV6-5
TGTGCCAGCAGGGACAGACGGGAGACCCAGTACTTC
CASRDRRETQYF
>TRBD1|NA|TRBJ1-1|TRBV24-1
TGTGCCACCAGGGACAGGGATAACACTGAAGCTTTCTTT
CATRDRDNTEAFF
>TRBD1|NA|TRBJ1-5|TRBV19
TGTGCCAGTAGTATAGGGGCCAGGGGGCTTGATAATCAGCCCCAGCATTTT
CASSIGARGLDNQPQHF
>NA|NA|TRBJ1-2|TRBV7-9
TGTGCCAGCAGCTTAGCGGGGGGTCCTAACTATGGCTACACCTTC
CASSLAGGPNYGYTF
>TRBD1|NA|TRBJ1-5|TRBV19
TGTGCCAGTAGTCTTCGACAGGGCCATCAGCCCCAGCATTTT
CASSLRQGHQPQHF
>TRBD1|NA|TRBJ1-1|TRBV5-1
TGCGCCAGCAGCTTGGTGGGACAGACTAACACTGAAGCTTTCTTT
CASSLVGQTNTEAFF
>TRBD1|few|TRBJ1-6|TRBV9
TGTGCCAGCAGCGTAACAGGGGACAATTCACCCCTCCACTTT
CASSVTGDNSPLHF
>TRBD2|NA|TRBJ2-3|TRBV7-9
TGTGCCAGCAGCTTAGTGGGAGCGGGGGGACCTACTTCCACTAATACGCAGTATTTT
CASSLVGAGGPTSTNTQYF
>NA|NA|TRBJ1-4|TRBV7-8
TGTGCCAGCAGCTCACAGGGCCCAACTAATGAAAAACTGTTTTTT
CASSSQGPTNEKLFF
>NA|NA|TRBJ2-5|TRBV29-1
TGCAGCGTTGAAAGGTGGGCCGCGGCAGGGGTCGAGACCCAGTACTTC
CSVERWAAAGVETQYF
>TRBD1|NA|TRBJ1-6|TRBV28
TGTGCCAGCCAGGGACAGAATAATTCACCCCTCCACTTT
CASQGQNNSPLHF
>TRBD1|NA|TRBJ2-1|TRBV11-3
TGTGCCAGCAGCTTAAGGGACAGGGGGCTAAATGAGCAGTTCTTC
CASSLRDRGLNEQFF
>TRBD1|NA|TRBJ1-4|TRBV29-1
TGCAGCGTTGGGGACAGGGGTAATGAAAAACTGTTTTTT
CSVGDRGNEKLFF